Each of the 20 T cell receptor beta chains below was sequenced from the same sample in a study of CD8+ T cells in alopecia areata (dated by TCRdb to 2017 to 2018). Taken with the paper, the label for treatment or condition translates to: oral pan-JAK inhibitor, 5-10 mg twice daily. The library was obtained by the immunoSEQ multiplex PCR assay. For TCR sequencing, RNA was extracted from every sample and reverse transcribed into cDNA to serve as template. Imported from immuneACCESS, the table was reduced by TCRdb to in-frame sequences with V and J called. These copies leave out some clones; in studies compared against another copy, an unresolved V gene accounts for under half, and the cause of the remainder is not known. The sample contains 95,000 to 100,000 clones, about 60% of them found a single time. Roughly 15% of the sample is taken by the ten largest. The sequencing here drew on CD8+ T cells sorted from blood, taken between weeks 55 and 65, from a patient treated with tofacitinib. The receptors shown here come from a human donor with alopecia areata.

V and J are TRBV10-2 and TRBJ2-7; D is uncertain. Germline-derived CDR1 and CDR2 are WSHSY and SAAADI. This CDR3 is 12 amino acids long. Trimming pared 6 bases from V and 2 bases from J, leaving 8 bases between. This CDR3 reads CASSAETYEQYF. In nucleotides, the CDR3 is TGCGCCAGCAGCGCAGAGACCTACGAGCAGTACTTC.

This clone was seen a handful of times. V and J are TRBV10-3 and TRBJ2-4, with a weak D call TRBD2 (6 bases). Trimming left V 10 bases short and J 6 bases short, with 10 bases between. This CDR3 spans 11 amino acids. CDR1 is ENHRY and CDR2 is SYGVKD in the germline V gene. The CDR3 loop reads CATFGGNIQYF. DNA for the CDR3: TGTGCCACTTTCGGGGGAAACATTCAGTACTTC.

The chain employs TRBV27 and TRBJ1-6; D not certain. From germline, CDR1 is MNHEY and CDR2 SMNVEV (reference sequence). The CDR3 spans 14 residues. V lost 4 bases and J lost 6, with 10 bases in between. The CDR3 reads CASSSYPPNSPLHF. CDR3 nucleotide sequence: TGTGCCAGCAGTTCCTACCCACCTAATTCACCCCTCCACTTT.

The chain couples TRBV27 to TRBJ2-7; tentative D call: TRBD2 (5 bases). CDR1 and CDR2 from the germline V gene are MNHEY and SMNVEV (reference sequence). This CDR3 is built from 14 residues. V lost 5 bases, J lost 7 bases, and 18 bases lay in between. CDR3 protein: CASSPSAAGREQYF. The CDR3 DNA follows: TGTGCCAGCAGTCCTTCTGCTGCGGGTAGGGAGCAGTACTTC.

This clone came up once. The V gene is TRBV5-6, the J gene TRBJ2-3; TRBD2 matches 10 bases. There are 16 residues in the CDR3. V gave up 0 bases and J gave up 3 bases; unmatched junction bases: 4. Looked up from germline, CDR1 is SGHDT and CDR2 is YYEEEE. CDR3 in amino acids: CASSLELAGWTDTQYF. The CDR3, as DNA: TGTGCCAGCAGCTTGGAACTAGCGGGGTGGACAGATACGCAGTATTTT.

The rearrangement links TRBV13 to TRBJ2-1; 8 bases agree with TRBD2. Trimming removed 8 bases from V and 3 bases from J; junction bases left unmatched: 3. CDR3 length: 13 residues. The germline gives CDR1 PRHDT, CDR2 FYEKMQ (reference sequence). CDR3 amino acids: CASGLAGYNEQFF. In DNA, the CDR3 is TGTGCCAGCGGCCTAGCGGGCTACAATGAGCAGTTCTTC.

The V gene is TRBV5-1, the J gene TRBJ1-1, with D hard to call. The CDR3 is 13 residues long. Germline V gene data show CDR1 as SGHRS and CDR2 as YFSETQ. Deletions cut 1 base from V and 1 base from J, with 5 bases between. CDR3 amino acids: CASSLNRNTEAFF. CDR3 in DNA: TGCGCCAGCAGCTTGAACAGGAACACTGAAGCTTTCTTT.

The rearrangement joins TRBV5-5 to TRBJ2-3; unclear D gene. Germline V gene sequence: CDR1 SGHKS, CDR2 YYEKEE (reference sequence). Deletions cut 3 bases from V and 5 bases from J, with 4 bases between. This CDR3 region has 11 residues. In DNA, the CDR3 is TGTGCCAGCAGCTGGGAAGATACGCAGTATTTT. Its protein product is CASSWEDTQYF.

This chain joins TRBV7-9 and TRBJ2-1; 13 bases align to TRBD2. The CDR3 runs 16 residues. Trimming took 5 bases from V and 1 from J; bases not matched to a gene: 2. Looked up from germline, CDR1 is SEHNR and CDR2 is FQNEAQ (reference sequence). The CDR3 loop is CASSQLAGGSYNEQFF. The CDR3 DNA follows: TGTGCCAGCAGCCAACTAGCGGGGGGGTCCTACAATGAGCAGTTCTTC.

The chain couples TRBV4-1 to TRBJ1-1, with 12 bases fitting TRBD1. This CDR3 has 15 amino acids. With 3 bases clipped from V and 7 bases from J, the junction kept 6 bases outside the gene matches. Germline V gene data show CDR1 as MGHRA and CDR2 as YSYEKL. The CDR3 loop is CASSQRGTGGGEAFF. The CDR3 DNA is TGCGCCAGCAGCCAGAGGGGGACAGGGGGCGGTGAAGCTTTCTTT.

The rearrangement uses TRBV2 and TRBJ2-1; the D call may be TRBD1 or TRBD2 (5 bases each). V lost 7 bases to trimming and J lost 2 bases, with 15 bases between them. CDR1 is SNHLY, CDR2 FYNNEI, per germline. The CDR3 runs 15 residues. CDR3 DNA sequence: TGTGCCAGCATAGCGAGGGGCGACGCCTACAATGAGCAGTTCTTC. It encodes CASIARGDAYNEQFF.

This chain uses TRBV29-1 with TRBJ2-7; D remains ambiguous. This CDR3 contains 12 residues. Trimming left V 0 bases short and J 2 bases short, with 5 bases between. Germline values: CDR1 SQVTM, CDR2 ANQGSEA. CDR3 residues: CSVEDRAYEQYF. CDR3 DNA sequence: TGCAGCGTTGAAGACAGAGCCTACGAGCAGTACTTC.

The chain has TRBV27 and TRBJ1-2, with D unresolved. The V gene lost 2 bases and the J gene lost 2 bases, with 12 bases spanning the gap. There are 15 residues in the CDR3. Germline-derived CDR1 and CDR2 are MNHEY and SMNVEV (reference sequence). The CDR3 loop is CASSLTGTTNYGYTF. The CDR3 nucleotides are TGTGCCAGCAGTTTAACGGGAACTACCAACTATGGCTACACCTTC.

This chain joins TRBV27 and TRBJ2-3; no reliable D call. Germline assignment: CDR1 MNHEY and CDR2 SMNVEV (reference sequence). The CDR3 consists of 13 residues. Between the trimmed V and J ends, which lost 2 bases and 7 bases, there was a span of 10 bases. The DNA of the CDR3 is TGTGCCAGCAGTTTAGGTTCCCAGTATACGCAGTATTTT. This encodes CASSLGSQYTQYF.

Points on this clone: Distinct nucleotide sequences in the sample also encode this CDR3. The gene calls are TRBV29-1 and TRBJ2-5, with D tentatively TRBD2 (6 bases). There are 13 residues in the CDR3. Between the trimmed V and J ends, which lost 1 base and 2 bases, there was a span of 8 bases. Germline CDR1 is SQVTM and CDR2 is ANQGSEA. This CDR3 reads CSVEAGTQETQYF. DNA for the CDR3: TGCAGCGTTGAAGCAGGGACTCAAGAGACCCAGTACTTC.

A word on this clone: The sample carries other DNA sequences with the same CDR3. The CDR3 reads CASSVGTEAFF. The CDR3 bases are TGCGCCAGCAGTGTGGGGACTGAAGCTTTCTTT. The rearrangement uses TRBV5-1 and TRBJ1-1; unclear D gene. Germline lookup yields CDR1 SGHRS and CDR2 YFSETQ. This CDR3 is 11 amino acids long. Trimming left V 5 bases short and J 5 bases short, with 7 bases between. The whole variable domain, filled in from reference TRBV5-1 and TRBJ1-1, reads KAGVTQTPRYLIKTRGQQVTLSCSPISGHRSVSWYQQTPGQGLQFLFEYFSETQRNKGNFPGRFSGRQFSNSRSEMNVSTLELGDSALYLCASSVGTEAFFGQGTRLTVV.

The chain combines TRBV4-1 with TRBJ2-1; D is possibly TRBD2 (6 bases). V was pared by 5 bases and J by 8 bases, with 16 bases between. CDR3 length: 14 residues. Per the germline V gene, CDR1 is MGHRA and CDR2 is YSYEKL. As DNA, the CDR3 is TGCGCCAGCAGCAGAGGAGGGGATATGGATGAGCAGTTCTTC. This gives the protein CASSRGGDMDEQFF.

The CDR3 reads CASSLASGGHVGEQFF. The CDR3 DNA follows: TGTGCCAGCAGCTTAGCTAGCGGGGGACACGTAGGGGAGCAGTTCTTC. The rearrangement uses TRBV7-2 and TRBJ2-1; 9 bases fit TRBD2. J gave up 10 bases and V 0 bases, and 10 bases lay outside the gene matches. Germline values: CDR1 SGHTA, CDR2 FQGNSA. This CDR3 is built from 16 residues.

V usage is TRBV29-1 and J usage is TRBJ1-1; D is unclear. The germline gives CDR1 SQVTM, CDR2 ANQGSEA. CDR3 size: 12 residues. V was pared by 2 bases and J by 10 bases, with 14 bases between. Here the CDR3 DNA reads TGCAGCGTTGAAATCGGCGGGCGCGGAGCTTTCTTT. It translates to CSVEIGGRGAFF.

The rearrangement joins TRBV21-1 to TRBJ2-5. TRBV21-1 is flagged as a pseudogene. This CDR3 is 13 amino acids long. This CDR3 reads CARFPGAQETQYF. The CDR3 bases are TGTGCCAGGTTTCCGGGCGCCCAAGAGACCCAGTACTTC.